This entry features one TCR beta chain sequence. Its antigen is currently unknown. The V end was cut by 10 bases, the J end by 3 bases, with 7 bases between. Germline V gives CDR1 SNHLY, CDR2 FYNNEI. The length of the CDR3 is 11 residues. This entry comes from a study of identical twins. Study-level points and caveats: Within monozygotic twins, out-of-frame TCR alpha sharing was underestimated by the models. The study found excess low generation probability among twin-shared out-of-frame alpha sequences.

Using its own MiXCR run on the 5' RACE reads, TCRdb lists one record per CDR3 protein. The sample lists 270,000 or so distinct CDR3 sequences, around 8.8% seen once, with approximately 3% in the top ten. Among all donors, each was a healthy Caucasian. The same sample was also used in a study of yellow fever vaccine responses in identical twins. That source adds: Twins' vaccine T cell response reportedly gave the appearance of partial convergence and partial personalization.

The clonotype comes from a woman under 30 in good health. Specimen: CD8+ T cells sorted from blood. The chain employs TRBV2 and TRBJ2-1; no firm D call. This CDR3 is CANNIYNEQFF. CDR3 DNA sequence: TGTGCCAACAACATCTACAATGAGCAGTTCTTC.